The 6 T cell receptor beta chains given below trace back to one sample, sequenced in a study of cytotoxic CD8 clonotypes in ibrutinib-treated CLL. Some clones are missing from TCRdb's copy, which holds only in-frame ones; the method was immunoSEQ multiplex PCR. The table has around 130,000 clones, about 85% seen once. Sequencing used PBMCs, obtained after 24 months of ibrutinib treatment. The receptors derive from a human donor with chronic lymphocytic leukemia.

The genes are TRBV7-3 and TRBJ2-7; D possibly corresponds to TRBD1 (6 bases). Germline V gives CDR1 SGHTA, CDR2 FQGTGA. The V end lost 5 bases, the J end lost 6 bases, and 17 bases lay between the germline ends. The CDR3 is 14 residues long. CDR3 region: CASSPQLQGGEQYF. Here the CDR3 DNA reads TGTGCCAGCAGCCCCCAACTACAGGGTGGCGAGCAGTACTTC.

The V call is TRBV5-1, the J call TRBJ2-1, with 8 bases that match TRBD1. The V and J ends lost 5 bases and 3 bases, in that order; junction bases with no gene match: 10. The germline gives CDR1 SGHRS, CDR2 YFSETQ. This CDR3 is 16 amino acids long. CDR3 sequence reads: CASSPSGTGDYNEQFF. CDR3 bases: TGCGCCAGCAGTCCCTCCGGGACAGGAGACTACAATGAGCAGTTCTTC.

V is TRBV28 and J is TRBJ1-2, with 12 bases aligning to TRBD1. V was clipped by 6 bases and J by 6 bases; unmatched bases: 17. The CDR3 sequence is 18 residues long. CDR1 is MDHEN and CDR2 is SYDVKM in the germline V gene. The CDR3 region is CASSQLGQGAIWANGYTF. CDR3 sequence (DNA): TGTGCCAGCAGCCAATTGGGACAGGGGGCTATTTGGGCGAATGGCTACACCTTC.

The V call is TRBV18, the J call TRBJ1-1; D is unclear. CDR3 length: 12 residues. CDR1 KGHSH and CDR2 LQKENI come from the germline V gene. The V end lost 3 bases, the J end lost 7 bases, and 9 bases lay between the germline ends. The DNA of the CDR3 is TGTGCCAGCTCACCCGTGAGCGGTGAAGCTTTCTTT. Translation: CASSPVSGEAFF.

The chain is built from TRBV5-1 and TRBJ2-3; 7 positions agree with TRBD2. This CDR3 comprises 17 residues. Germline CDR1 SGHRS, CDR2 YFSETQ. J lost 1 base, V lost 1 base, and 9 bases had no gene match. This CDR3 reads CASSLPLGLAGTDTQYF. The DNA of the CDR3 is TGCGCCAGCAGCTTGCCCTTGGGGCTAGCGGGCACAGATACGCAGTATTTT.

The DNA of the CDR3 is TGTGCCAGTAGTACGAAACAGGGGATGGTTAATTCACCCCTCCACTTT. Its translation is CASSTKQGMVNSPLHF. The J gene is TRBJ1-6, the V gene TRBV19; 7 bases are shared with TRBD1. The CDR3 runs 16 residues. J gave up 6 bases and V 4 bases, and 9 bases lay outside the gene matches. Germline V gives CDR1 LNHDA, CDR2 SQIVND (reference sequence). The full variable domain, with the rest looked up from reference TRBV19 and TRBJ1-6, is DGGITQSPKYLFRKEGQNVTLSCEQNLNHDAMYWYRQDPGQGLRLIYYSQIVNDFQKGDIAEGYSVSREKKESFPLTVTSAQKNPTAFYLCASSTKQGMVNSPLHFGNGTRLTVT.